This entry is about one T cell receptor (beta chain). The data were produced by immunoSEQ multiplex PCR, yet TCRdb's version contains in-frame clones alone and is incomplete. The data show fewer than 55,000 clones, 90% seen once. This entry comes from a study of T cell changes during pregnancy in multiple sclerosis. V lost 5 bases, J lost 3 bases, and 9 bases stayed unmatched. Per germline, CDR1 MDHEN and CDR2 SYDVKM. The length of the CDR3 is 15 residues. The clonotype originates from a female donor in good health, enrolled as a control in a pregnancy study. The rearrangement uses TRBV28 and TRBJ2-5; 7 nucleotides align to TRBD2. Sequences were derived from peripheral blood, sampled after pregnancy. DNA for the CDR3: TGTGCCAGCAGTCCGCTGACTAGCAAGAAAGAGACCCAGTACTTC. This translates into CASSPLTSKKETQYF.